The 25 T cell receptor beta chains in this list originate from one sample, sequenced in a study of PD-L1 blockade in urothelial cancer. TCRdb's table, derived via immunoSEQ multiplex PCR, lists solely in-frame clones and lacks some. The profile shows 20,000 to 30,000 clones, roughly nine tenths of them singletons. The material was PBMCs, obtained around atezolizumab (anti-PD-L1) treatment. Receptor source: a man in his forties or fifties with urothelial cancer.

This clone was detected once. Its ends do not fully match the called genes, so a read error is possible. V gene TRBV6-5 combines with J gene TRBJ2-7; possibly TRBD1 for D (5 bases). The CDR3 spans 13 residues. Germline assignment: CDR1 MNHEY and CDR2 SVGAGI. The CDR3 region has the DNA TGTGCCAGCAGTTACACAGGCCCCTACGGGCAGTACTTC. Translated: CASSYTGPYGQYF.

The chain uses TRBV11-3 and TRBJ2-2, with 8 bases lining up with TRBD2. The germline V gene encodes CDR1 SGHNT and CDR2 YENEEA. The V and J ends lost 2 bases and 5 bases, in that order; junction bases with no gene match: 4. The CDR3 spans 15 residues. The CDR3 DNA sequence: TGTGCCAGCAGCTTAAGCGGGAGAGGAACCGGGGAGCTGTTTTTT. Translating it yields CASSLSGRGTGELFF.

This sequence joins TRBV5-1 and TRBJ1-2, with TRBD1 identical over 10 bases. Germline V gives CDR1 SGHRS, CDR2 YFSETQ. This CDR3 has 16 amino acids. The V gene end was trimmed by 3 bases and the J gene end by 7 bases; junction bases not matched to a gene: 12. In DNA, the CDR3 is TGCGCCAGCAGCTACGGGGGGGCGACAGGGGGCACTGGCTACACCTTC. Translated: CASSYGGATGGTGYTF.

V usage is TRBV6-1 and J usage is TRBJ1-1; TRBD1 aligns across 8 bases. This CDR3 is 14 amino acids long. The trim removed 6 bases at V and 1 base at J, leaving 4 bases unmatched. The germline V gene has CDR1 MNHNS and CDR2 SASEGT. CDR3 residues: CASRVGQGNTEAFF. The CDR3 DNA is TGTGCCAGCAGGGTCGGACAGGGGAACACTGAAGCTTTCTTT.

This clone was detected once. V and J are TRBV18 and TRBJ1-1; no reliable D call. Germline V gene sequence: CDR1 KGHSH, CDR2 LQKENI. This CDR3 has 15 amino acids. V lost 6 bases, J lost 5 bases, and 19 bases lay in between. This CDR3 reads CASSQRVVLLTEAFF. The DNA of the CDR3 is TGTGCCAGCTCCCAAAGAGTGGTCTTGTTAACTGAAGCTTTCTTT.

The chain employs TRBV27 and TRBJ2-3; possibly TRBD2 for D (5 bases). The germline V gene has CDR1 MNHEY and CDR2 SMNVEV (reference sequence). Deletions cut 5 bases from V and 3 bases from J, with 12 bases between. The CDR3 has 14 residues. The CDR3 protein is CASSTLGKTDTQYF. As DNA, the CDR3 is TGTGCCAGCAGTACACTAGGCAAGACAGATACGCAGTATTTT.

The genes are TRBV11-2 and TRBJ2-1; the D gene is possibly TRBD1 (7 bases). Germline assignment: CDR1 SGHAT and CDR2 FQNNGV. CDR3 length equals 15 residues. Trimming took off 4 bases at V and 3 bases at J, with 13 bases between the two ends. The CDR3 spells CASSSAGQFYNEQFF. CDR3 sequence (DNA): TGTGCCAGCAGCTCCGCGGGACAGTTCTACAATGAGCAGTTCTTC.

V is TRBV10-1 and J is TRBJ1-5; TRBD1 agrees at 7 bases. Germline CDR1 WNHNN, CDR2 SYGVQD (reference sequence). CDR3 length equals 13 residues. After removal of 5 bases from V and 9 bases from J, the junction contained 7 bases not matched to a gene. CDR3 sequence: CASSNRDSGPQHF. For the CDR3, the DNA is TGCGCCAGCAGTAATCGGGACAGTGGGCCCCAGCATTTT.

The chain is built from TRBV30 and TRBJ1-2, with a possible D match to TRBD1 (5 bases). V was shortened by 0 bases and J by 8 bases, with 16 bases between the two germline ends. Germline assignment: CDR1 GTSNPN and CDR2 SVGIG (reference sequence). The CDR3 spans 14 residues. The CDR3 loop is CAWSVLRGAGGYTF. As DNA, the CDR3 is TGTGCCTGGAGTGTACTAAGGGGCGCGGGGGGCTACACCTTC.

The chain carries TRBV10-3 and TRBJ1-2; no clear D gene. Trimming removed 2 bases from V and 3 bases from J, with 7 bases in between. CDR1 is ENHRY, CDR2 SYGVKD, per germline. The CDR3 extends over 13 amino acids. CDR3 bases: TGTGCCATCAGTGAGGTCCGGGACTATGGCTACACCTTC. This codes for CAISEVRDYGYTF.

For the CDR3, the DNA is TGTGCCAGCAGCCCGCGGACTAGCGGGAGAAGCACAGATACGCAGTATTTT. As protein: CASSPRTSGRSTDTQYF. J is TRBJ2-3 and V is TRBV7-2; TRBD2 aligns across 13 bases. Germline-derived CDR1 and CDR2 are SGHTA and FQGNSA. This CDR3 comprises 17 residues. Trimming removed 5 bases from V and 0 bases from J; junction bases left unmatched: 5.

This chain connects TRBV9 to TRBJ2-7; possibly TRBD1 for D (6 bases). Germline assignment: CDR1 SGDLS and CDR2 YYNGEE. The CDR3 is 15 residues long. V was shortened by 2 bases and J by 2 bases, with 14 bases between the two germline ends. The CDR3 DNA follows: TGTGCCAGCAGCGTCTCATGGGACAACGCCTACGAGCAGTACTTC. Protein product: CASSVSWDNAYEQYF.

The rearrangement uses TRBV5-5 and TRBJ1-5, with unresolved D. V lost 3 bases, J lost 1 base, and 8 bases lay in between. Looked up from germline, CDR1 is SGHKS and CDR2 is YYEKEE (reference sequence). The CDR3 is made up of 14 amino acids. CDR3 amino acids: CASSSGLSNQPQHF. The CDR3 DNA reads TGTGCCAGCAGCTCAGGACTCAGCAATCAGCCCCAGCATTTT.

This chain links TRBV6-5 with TRBJ2-7, with D perhaps matching TRBD1 (5 bases). Germline loops: CDR1 MNHEY, CDR2 SVGAGI. The CDR3 spans 14 residues. The V end was cut by 0 bases, the J end by 4 bases, with 10 bases between. CDR3 in amino acids: CASSYSIGAYEQYF. The CDR3 bases are TGTGCCAGCAGTTACTCCATAGGGGCTTACGAGCAGTACTTC.

The chain uses TRBV4-1 and TRBJ2-2, with a possible D match to TRBD2 (6 bases). This CDR3 has 14 amino acids. Germline CDR1 is MGHRA and CDR2 is YSYEKL. The germline V and J ends were trimmed by 1 base and 4 bases, with 7 bases remaining between them. This CDR3 reads CASSQVGGTGELFF. CDR3 bases: TGCGCCAGCAGCCAAGTGGGGGGCACCGGGGAGCTGTTTTTT.

The J gene is TRBJ2-7, the V gene TRBV2; tentatively, D is TRBD1 (6 bases). Germline V gene lookup returns CDR1 SNHLY and CDR2 FYNNEI. This CDR3 is built from 14 residues. Trimming left V 4 bases short and J 3 bases short, with 13 bases between. The chain's CDR3 is CASSAGTYRYEQYF. The CDR3 nucleotides are TGTGCCAGCAGTGCCGGGACATACCGCTACGAGCAGTACTTC.

The chain uses TRBV7-9 and TRBJ2-7, with 9 bases identical to TRBD1. Germline trimming cut 1 base from V and 0 bases from J; bases unmatched to any gene: 4. The CDR3 runs to 16 residues. Per the germline V gene, CDR1 is SEHNR and CDR2 is FQNEAQ (reference sequence). Here the CDR3 DNA reads TGTGCCAGCAGCTTAGTGGTGACAGGGGGCTCCTACGAGCAGTACTTC. It specifies CASSLVVTGGSYEQYF.

V is TRBV19 and J is TRBJ1-4, with D unclear. There are 15 residues in the CDR3. Germline CDR1 reads LNHDA; CDR2 reads SQIVND (reference sequence). V was pared by 2 bases and J by 0 bases, with 7 bases between. The CDR3, as DNA: TGTGCCAGTAGTATATTGTCAGCAACTAATGAAAAACTGTTTTTT. It translates to CASSILSATNEKLFF.

The chain carries TRBV7-6 and TRBJ2-7, with 8 bases that match TRBD2. The length of the CDR3 is 16 residues. After removal of 5 bases from V and 1 base from J, the junction contained 10 bases not matched to a gene. CDR1 SGHVS and CDR2 FNYEAQ come from the germline V gene. CDR3 sequence reads: CASSREPAGVSYEQYF. In DNA, the CDR3 is TGTGCCAGCAGCCGAGAGCCAGCGGGGGTATCCTACGAGCAGTACTTC.

The chain links TRBV27 to TRBJ2-3; TRBD2 is a possible D gene (6 bases). V was clipped by 0 bases and J by 0 bases, with 19 bases between them. The CDR3 runs to 19 residues. Germline-derived CDR1 and CDR2 are MNHEY and SMNVEV (reference sequence). The CDR3 spells CASSLSAKGLNLSTDTQYF. The CDR3 DNA reads TGTGCCAGCAGTTTATCGGCTAAGGGACTGAACCTCAGCACAGATACGCAGTATTTT.

This clone appeared a few times. The rearrangement links TRBV30 to TRBJ1-1, with D maybe TRBD1 (6 bases). The V gene lost 4 bases and the J gene lost 4 bases, with 19 bases spanning the gap. The CDR3 has 15 residues. Germline V gene lookup returns CDR1 GTSNPN and CDR2 SVGIG (reference sequence). The chain's CDR3 is CAWTPQGPTVTEAFF. The CDR3 region has the DNA TGTGCCTGGACCCCACAGGGCCCCACGGTCACTGAAGCTTTCTTT.

The chain combines TRBV6-5 with TRBJ2-1, with D perhaps TRBD2 (6 bases). Germline lookup yields CDR1 MNHEY and CDR2 SVGAGI. This CDR3 contains 16 residues. Trimming removed 4 bases from V and 1 base from J, with 14 bases in between. This chain's CDR3 is CASSSPSGLSYNEQFF. The CDR3 DNA reads as TGTGCCAGCAGTTCCCCGAGCGGGCTTTCCTACAATGAGCAGTTCTTC.

V usage is TRBV30 and J usage is TRBJ2-3; 7 bases fit TRBD2. Unmatched junction bases numbered 9, after V lost 4 bases and J lost 8 bases. This CDR3 is built from 13 residues. Germline values: CDR1 GTSNPN, CDR2 SVGIG (reference sequence). The CDR3 is CAWIGGRGFTQYF. DNA of the CDR3: TGTGCCTGGATAGGCGGGAGAGGATTTACGCAGTATTTT.

This sequence joins TRBV5-1 and TRBJ2-3; TRBD1 might be the D (6 bases). Per germline, CDR1 SGHRS and CDR2 YFSETQ. The CDR3 sequence is 15 residues long. V was shortened by 4 bases and J by 0 bases, with 12 bases between the two germline ends. Here the CDR3 reads CASSQDRVSTDTQYF. DNA for the CDR3: TGCGCCAGCAGCCAGGACAGAGTTAGCACAGATACGCAGTATTTT.

The genes are TRBV5-1 and TRBJ2-7, with TRBD2 as a possible D gene (6 bases). The V end was cut by 4 bases, the J end by 2 bases, with 19 bases between. The germline V gene has CDR1 SGHRS and CDR2 YFSETQ. The CDR3 spans 16 residues. CDR3 residues: CASSPGGRGGTYEQYF. The CDR3 DNA sequence: TGCGCCAGCAGCCCCGGAGGGAGAGGAGGTACCTACGAGCAGTACTTC.